A single T cell receptor beta chain is shown here with its context. Its antigen is currently unknown. This record belongs to a study of lymphopenia after photon versus proton radiotherapy. Study outcomes and limitations: Only patients who died were analyzed for survival; proton advantage is unproven. Proton therapy kept repertoires fairly stable, unlike photons, which gained effector/memory cells. After lymphocyte nadir, photon-treated repertoires showed oligoclonal expansion, especially CD8+ Temra.

Measured with immunoSEQ multiplex PCR; TCRdb has only the in-frame clones, and not every one. The profile shows some 70,000 clones, approximately 87% of them singletons. The CDR3 is made up of 16 amino acids. CDR1 is GTSNPN, CDR2 SVGIG, per germline (reference sequence). J gave up 1 base and V 7 bases, and 12 bases lay outside the gene matches. This receptor was taken from a man older than 75 with esophageal cancer. The chain carries TRBV30 and TRBJ2-3; TRBD2 matches 9 bases. The sample in question was peripheral blood, obtained from a patient treated with proton-based radiotherapy. This CDR3 is CASIRGLAGRTDTQYF. CDR3 DNA sequence: TGTGCCTCAATCAGAGGGCTAGCGGGACGCACAGATACGCAGTATTTT.